These T cell receptor beta chains were read from a single sample in a study of T cell clonotyping in hematopoietic cell transplantation. Repertoires were generated with immunoSEQ multiplex PCR, while TCRdb's copy carries only in-frame clones and drops some. The data show nearly 9,500 clones, 95% to 97% seen once. Specimen: peripheral blood mononuclear cells, collected 100 days after allogeneic stem cell transplant. Source of these receptors: a male patient aged 55-69 years who had an allogeneic stem cell transplant from a related donor, so the T cells may come from the graft donor. Some clones in this sample may be carry-over from other donors' samples. Each CDR3 is given with its conserved first and last residue. Each record gives: D gene, clone size, V gene, J gene, CDR3 DNA, CDR3 protein. A D gene is named only where the DNA matches it firmly. Size values are once, few and many counts, or a class for expanded clones, and some rows have none.

d_gene: .
abundance: once
v_gene: TRBV9
j_gene: TRBJ1-2
CDR3nt: TGTGCCAGCAGACACAATGGAAACTATGGCTACACCTTC
CDR3aa: CASRHNGNYGYTF

d_gene: .
abundance: .
v_gene: TRBV9
j_gene: TRBJ1-1
CDR3nt: TGTGCCAGCAGGGGCAGGGAGGGCACTGAAGCTTTCTTT
CDR3aa: CASRGREGTEAFF

d_gene: .
abundance: .
v_gene: TRBV19
j_gene: TRBJ2-1
CDR3nt: TGTGCCAGTAGTATGCGGCCCAAGGGGGATGAGCAGTTCTTC
CDR3aa: CASSMRPKGDEQFF

d_gene: .
abundance: .
v_gene: TRBV6-5
j_gene: TRBJ1-1
CDR3nt: TGTGCCAGCAGTAGCTCCCGGCCCATTAACACTGAAGCTTTCTTT
CDR3aa: CASSSSRPINTEAFF

d_gene: .
abundance: .
v_gene: TRBV15
j_gene: TRBJ1-2
CDR3nt: TGTGCCACCAGCAGAGATCGGGCAGGGCGGGGCTACACCTTC
CDR3aa: CATSRDRAGRGYTF

d_gene: .
abundance: .
v_gene: TRBV11-3
j_gene: TRBJ2-2
CDR3nt: TGTGCCAGCAGCTTACCCTCACCCGGGGAGCTGTTTTTT
CDR3aa: CASSLPSPGELFF

d_gene: .
abundance: .
v_gene: TRBV19
j_gene: TRBJ1-2
CDR3nt: TGTGCCAGTGGAGTTGATTCTAACTATGGCTACACCTTC
CDR3aa: CASGVDSNYGYTF

d_gene: .
abundance: .
v_gene: TRBV18
j_gene: TRBJ1-5
CDR3nt: TGTGCCAGCTCACCCTACCTTGACAGTACGGGGAATCAGCCCCAGCATTTT
CDR3aa: CASSPYLDSTGNQPQHF

d_gene: .
abundance: .
v_gene: TRBV7-8
j_gene: TRBJ2-2
CDR3nt: TGTGCCAGCAGCTCGAGCACCGGGACAACGAACACCGGGGAGCTGTTTTTT
CDR3aa: CASSSSTGTTNTGELFF

d_gene: .
abundance: .
v_gene: TRBV2
j_gene: TRBJ1-1
CDR3nt: TGTGCCAGCGTGGAGGACGCCGCTCTGATGAACACTGAAGCTTTCTTT
CDR3aa: CASVEDAALMNTEAFF

d_gene: .
abundance: .
v_gene: TRBV5-6
j_gene: TRBJ1-6
CDR3nt: TGTGCCAGCAGCTTGGAGGCAGGATATAATTCACCCCTCCACTTT
CDR3aa: CASSLEAGYNSPLHF

d_gene: .
abundance: .
v_gene: TRBV20-1
j_gene: TRBJ1-6
CDR3nt: TGCAGCTTGGGGGCAGGGACACCCCTCCACTTT
CDR3aa: CSLGAGTPLHF

d_gene: .
abundance: .
v_gene: TRBV19
j_gene: TRBJ1-5
CDR3nt: TGTGCCAGTAGTATGTACAGCACAATCAGCCCCCAGCATTTT
CDR3aa: CASSMYSTISPQHF

d_gene: .
abundance: .
v_gene: TRBV2
j_gene: TRBJ2-7
CDR3nt: TGTGCCAGCAGTGAAGCCACTTCAGTCCGGTACTTC
CDR3aa: CASSEATSVRYF

d_gene: .
abundance: .
v_gene: TRBV7-2
j_gene: TRBJ2-7
CDR3nt: TGTGCCAGCAGCTCTCACATATCCGGACTGTACGAGCAGTACTTC
CDR3aa: CASSSHISGLYEQYF

d_gene: TRBD1
abundance: .
v_gene: TRBV7-9
j_gene: TRBJ1-2
CDR3nt: TGTGCCAGCAGCCCAAGGCCTCCAGGGGGCGATGGCTACACCTTC
CDR3aa: CASSPRPPGGDGYTF

d_gene: .
abundance: once
v_gene: TRBV25-1
j_gene: TRBJ1-1
CDR3nt: TGTGCCAGCAGTGTGGGGGGGGACACTGAAGCTTTCTTT
CDR3aa: CASSVGGDTEAFF

d_gene: .
abundance: .
v_gene: TRBV25-1
j_gene: TRBJ2-7
CDR3nt: TGTGCCAGCAGTGACGGACGTTATCCCTACGAGCAGTACTTC
CDR3aa: CASSDGRYPYEQYF

d_gene: .
abundance: .
v_gene: TRBV5-1
j_gene: TRBJ1-1
CDR3nt: TGCGCCAGCAGTCGACGTATGAACACTGAAGCTTTCTTT
CDR3aa: CASSRRMNTEAFF

d_gene: .
abundance: once
v_gene: TRBV7-2
j_gene: TRBJ2-3
CDR3nt: TGTGCCAGCAGCTTAGTGGGTACTAGCACAGATACGCAGTATTTT
CDR3aa: CASSLVGTSTDTQYF

d_gene: .
abundance: .
v_gene: TRBV7-9
j_gene: TRBJ1-4
CDR3nt: TGTGCCAGCAGCACACGGGGCGTAACTAATGAAAAACTGTTTTTT
CDR3aa: CASSTRGVTNEKLFF

d_gene: .
abundance: .
v_gene: TRBV4-1
j_gene: TRBJ2-1
CDR3nt: TGCGCCAGCAGCCAAGAAGCCTTGATCAGGGAGAATGAGCAGTTCTTC
CDR3aa: CASSQEALIRENEQFF

d_gene: .
abundance: .
v_gene: TRBV6-1
j_gene: TRBJ2-1
CDR3nt: TGTGCCAGCAGTGAAGGGGTGGGAGTCCTTAATGAGCAGTTCTTC
CDR3aa: CASSEGVGVLNEQFF

d_gene: .
abundance: .
v_gene: TRBV28
j_gene: TRBJ2-2
CDR3nt: TGTGCCAGCAGTATAAACCTTGGGGAGCTGTTTTTT
CDR3aa: CASSINLGELFF

d_gene: .
abundance: .
v_gene: TRBV9
j_gene: TRBJ2-1
CDR3nt: TGTGCCAGCAGCGTACTCCGCACGGGTGAGCAGTTCTTC
CDR3aa: CASSVLRTGEQFF

d_gene: .
abundance: .
v_gene: TRBV7-6
j_gene: TRBJ2-7
CDR3nt: TGTGCCAGCAGCGAGGAGGTTTTGAGCTCCTACGAGCAGTACTTC
CDR3aa: CASSEEVLSSYEQYF

d_gene: .
abundance: .
v_gene: TRBV5-1
j_gene: TRBJ2-2
CDR3nt: TGCGCCAGCAGCTTGGGACCGACGAACACCGGGGAGCTGTTTTTT
CDR3aa: CASSLGPTNTGELFF

d_gene: TRBD2
abundance: .
v_gene: TRBV7-2
j_gene: TRBJ2-1
CDR3nt: TGTGCCAGCAGCCTAGCTAGCGGGGCCTACAATGAGCAGTTCTTC
CDR3aa: CASSLASGAYNEQFF

d_gene: TRBD1
abundance: .
v_gene: TRBV7-2
j_gene: TRBJ1-2
CDR3nt: TGTGCCAGCAGCTTAGACGGGGGGGACAGACCGCTTATCTATGGCTACACCTTC
CDR3aa: CASSLDGGDRPLIYGYTF

d_gene: .
abundance: .
v_gene: TRBV6-1
j_gene: TRBJ1-5
CDR3nt: TGTGCCAGCAGACCTGCGACAGATCAGCCCCAGCATTTT
CDR3aa: CASRPATDQPQHF

d_gene: TRBD1
abundance: .
v_gene: TRBV10-1
j_gene: TRBJ2-3
CDR3nt: TGCGCCAGCATTGACAGGGGGAACACAGATACGCAGTATTTT
CDR3aa: CASIDRGNTDTQYF

d_gene: .
abundance: .
v_gene: TRBV7-9
j_gene: TRBJ2-4
CDR3nt: TGTGCCAGCAGCTTAAGTGCCGCGGGGTCCAAAAACATTCAGTACTTC
CDR3aa: CASSLSAAGSKNIQYF

d_gene: .
abundance: .
v_gene: TRBV28
j_gene: TRBJ1-1
CDR3nt: TGTGCCAGCAGTACCAGGACGCCCGCGAACACTGAAGCTTTCTTT
CDR3aa: CASSTRTPANTEAFF

d_gene: .
abundance: .
v_gene: TRBV2
j_gene: TRBJ1-1
CDR3nt: TGTGCCAGCAGCCCCGGCCGGGGGCGGGATGAAGCTTTCTTT
CDR3aa: CASSPGRGRDEAFF

d_gene: TRBD1
abundance: .
v_gene: TRBV4-2
j_gene: TRBJ1-4
CDR3nt: TGTGCCAGCAGGGGGACAGGGAGTGAAAAACTGTTTTTT
CDR3aa: CASRGTGSEKLFF

d_gene: .
abundance: .
v_gene: TRBV19
j_gene: TRBJ1-6
CDR3nt: TGTGCCAGTCCTCCTACCGGGACACCAAATTCACCCCTCCACTTT
CDR3aa: CASPPTGTPNSPLHF